This passage covers 28 T cell receptor beta chains from one sample sequenced in a study of blood T cell repertoires in COVID-19 (dated by TCRdb to 2018 to 2020). Libraries came from the immunoSEQ multiplex PCR assay. The clones in this table, taken by TCRdb from immuneACCESS, are in-frame only. Not every clone is retained; where verified, under half of the shortfall comes from an unresolved V gene, and the cause of the rest is unknown. The sample records approximately 220,000 clones, around 84% of which are singletons. Jointly, the top ten make up around 7% of the sample. Sequencing used PBMCs or T cells enriched from blood (not recorded which). The source is a woman in her 40s with acute COVID-19.

The V and J genes are TRBV3-1 (or the pseudogene TRBV3-2) and TRBJ2-6; D might be TRBD1 (6 bases). V was shortened by 0 bases and J by 1 base, with 22 bases between the two germline ends. The CDR3 covers 21 residues. Germline assignment: CDR1 LGHDT and CDR2 YNNKEL (reference sequence). The CDR3 region is CASSQDLIFGQNTSGANVLTF. The DNA of the CDR3 is TGTGCCAGCAGCCAAGATCTAATATTCGGACAGAACACTTCTGGGGCCAACGTCCTGACTTTC.

V is TRBV30 and J is TRBJ2-1; 7 nucleotides line up with TRBD1. This CDR3 region has 13 residues. Germline CDR1 is GTSNPN and CDR2 is SVGIG (reference sequence). The V segment lost 2 bases and the J segment 6 bases; nucleotides outside the gene matches: 4. DNA for the CDR3: TGTGCCTGGAGTAGCACAGGGGTCAATGAGCAGTTCTTC. It encodes CAWSSTGVNEQFF.

This chain joins TRBV30 and TRBJ1-1; TRBD1 agrees at 7 bases. Germline V CDR1 and CDR2: GTSNPN, SVGIG (reference sequence). The CDR3 loop spans 15 amino acids. The ends lost 2 bases at V and 4 bases at J; junction bases unmatched: 10. The CDR3 protein is CAWSPWDSRPTEAFF. DNA of the CDR3: TGTGCCTGGAGTCCCTGGGACAGCAGACCCACTGAAGCTTTCTTT.

The chain uses TRBV9 and TRBJ2-7; 9 positions match TRBD1. The J segment lost 5 bases and the V segment lost 0 bases, leaving 6 bases of the junction unmatched. The CDR3 has 15 amino acids. Per germline, CDR1 SGDLS and CDR2 YYNGEE. CDR3 coding DNA: TGTGCCAGCAGCGTAGGCGTAAACAGGGGGCACGAGCAGTACTTC. The encoded protein is CASSVGVNRGHEQYF.

The chain joins TRBV11-3 to TRBJ1-6; D remains ambiguous. Per the germline V gene, CDR1 is SGHNT and CDR2 is YENEEA. The length of the CDR3 is 14 residues. V shed 6 bases and J shed 7 bases, with 13 bases lying between them. The CDR3 region is CASRSANPNSPLHF. The DNA of the CDR3 is TGTGCCAGCAGAAGCGCTAACCCGAATTCACCCCTCCACTTT. The full variable domain, with the rest looked up from reference TRBV11-3 and TRBJ1-6, is EAGVVQSPRYKIIEKKQPVAFWCNPISGHNTLYWYLQNLGQGPELLIRYENEEAVDDSQLPKDRFSAERLKGVDSTLKIQPAELGDSAVYLCASRSANPNSPLHFGNGTRLTVT.

The chain employs TRBV21-1 and TRBJ1-5; TRBD1, the table's D call, lacks a check against the DNA. TRBV21-1 counts as a pseudogene. The CDR3 has 18 residues. The CDR3 is CASDDPGLWIYSNQPQHF. CDR3 nucleotides: TGTGCCAGCGACGACCCAGGGCTTTGGATATATAGCAATCAGCCCCAGCATTTT.

The rearrangement uses TRBV5-6 and TRBJ2-1; weak D call: TRBD2 (5 bases). This CDR3 has 16 residues. V lost 4 bases and J 7 bases, leaving 21 bases between the germline ends. The germline V gene encodes CDR1 SGHDT and CDR2 YYEEEE. The CDR3 loop reads CASSGLGVHSGNEQFF. The CDR3 DNA reads TGTGCCAGCAGCGGCCTCGGCGTACATTCGGGAAATGAGCAGTTCTTC.

This clone occurred a few times. V is TRBV30 and J is TRBJ2-2; 7 bases are shared with TRBD2. The ends lost 8 bases at V and 2 bases at J; junction bases unmatched: 11. Germline V gene lookup returns CDR1 GTSNPN and CDR2 SVGIG (reference sequence). The CDR3 consists of 15 residues. This CDR3 is CARGGAGPNTGELFF. CDR3 in DNA: TGTGCCCGGGGCGGAGCGGGACCCAACACCGGGGAGCTGTTTTTT.

The chain carries TRBV9 and TRBJ1-2, with TRBD1 identical over 7 bases. The junction had 6 bases not matched to a gene; V was cut back by 0 bases and J by 4 bases. This CDR3 has 15 amino acids. Germline CDR1 and CDR2: SGDLS and YYNGEE. The CDR3, as DNA: TGTGCCAGCAGCGTAGGCGTGGGACAGATCTATGGCTACACCTTC. Its translation: CASSVGVGQIYGYTF.

The chain is built from TRBV25-1 and TRBJ1-1; D might be TRBD1 (5 bases). Germline assignment: CDR1 MGHDK and CDR2 SYGVNS. The CDR3 runs to 16 residues. Trimming removed 1 base at V and 5 bases at J, with 17 bases between. CDR3 coding DNA: TGTGCCAGCAGTGAATCTTGGGGGGGAGGTTGGACTGAAGCTTTCTTT. Residues: CASSESWGGGWTEAFF.

The chain joins TRBV27 to TRBJ1-2, with a weak D call TRBD1 (5 bases). The CDR3 is made up of 12 amino acids. Germline lookup yields CDR1 MNHEY and CDR2 SMNVEV (reference sequence). Trimming stripped 6 bases from V and 12 bases from J, with 17 bases between. CDR3 protein: CASREQGGPHTF. CDR3 sequence (DNA): TGTGCCAGCAGAGAGCAGGGTGGACCGCACACCTTC.

The J gene is TRBJ1-5, the V gene TRBV20-1, with D possibly matching TRBD1 (5 bases). V was clipped by 3 bases and J by 5 bases, with 23 bases between them. There are 17 residues in the CDR3. Per the germline V gene, CDR1 is DFQATT and CDR2 is SNEGSKA (reference sequence). The CDR3 sequence: CSASPSGPRDSHQPQHF. The CDR3 region has the DNA TGCAGTGCTAGTCCCTCTGGCCCACGGGACTCCCATCAGCCCCAGCATTTT.

This sequence joins TRBV5-1 and TRBJ1-1; D ambiguous. Germline V gene data show CDR1 as SGHRS and CDR2 as YFSETQ. V was cut by 4 bases and J by 5 bases, with 15 bases left in between. This CDR3 comprises 14 residues. CDR3 sequence: CASSHSGHETEAFF. CDR3 DNA sequence: TGCGCCAGCAGCCATTCGGGTCACGAGACTGAAGCTTTCTTT.

J is TRBJ2-3 and V is TRBV30, with D possibly matching TRBD2 (6 bases). The CDR3 has 15 residues. Trimming took 2 bases from V and 2 from J, leaving 14 bases between them. Per the germline V gene, CDR1 is GTSNPN and CDR2 is SVGIG (reference sequence). The CDR3 coding sequence is TGTGCCTGGAGTCCGCGGGACGGATACACAGATACGCAGTATTTT. Translated: CAWSPRDGYTDTQYF.

Only a few counts were recorded for this clone. The V and J genes are TRBV7-3 and TRBJ1-1; D is uncertain. The CDR3 spans 13 residues. Trimming pared 6 bases from V and 7 bases from J, leaving 15 bases between. Germline V gene sequence: CDR1 SGHTA, CDR2 FQGTGA. CDR3 region: CASSQTRRGEAFF. The CDR3 nucleotides are TGTGCCAGCAGTCAAACCCGCCGGGGTGAAGCTTTCTTT. Full variable domain (rest looked up from reference TRBV7-3 and TRBJ1-1): GAGVSQTPSNKVTEKGKYVELRCDPISGHTALYWYRQSLGQGPEFLIYFQGTGAADDSGLPNDRFFAVRPEGSVSTLKIQRTERGDSAVYLCASSQTRRGEAFFGQGTRLTVV.

The chain uses TRBV7-3 and TRBJ2-1; no firm D call. Trimming cost V 5 bases and J 8 bases, with 13 bases left between them. The germline V gene has CDR1 SGHTA and CDR2 FQGTGA. This CDR3 contains 13 residues. CDR3 DNA: TGTGCCAGCAGCCCGGGTCAGATGGATGAGCAGTTCTTC. Its translation: CASSPGQMDEQFF.

The V gene is TRBV3-1 (or the pseudogene TRBV3-2), the J gene TRBJ2-2; D possibly corresponds to TRBD1 (6 bases). The length of the CDR3 is 14 residues. V was cut by 6 bases and J by 0 bases, with 8 bases left in between. The germline CDR1 and CDR2 sequences are LGHDT and YNNKEL (reference sequence). The CDR3 loop reads CASRQGPNTGELFF. The CDR3 nucleotides read TGTGCCAGCAGACAGGGCCCGAACACCGGGGAGCTGTTTTTT.

The V gene is TRBV19, the J gene TRBJ1-2; TRBD1 matches 8 bases. CDR1 is LNHDA, CDR2 SQIVND, per germline (reference sequence). CDR3 size: 15 residues. The ends lost 6 bases at V and 4 bases at J; junction bases unmatched: 10. The CDR3 nucleotides read TGTGCCAGTAGCAATCAACGGACAGGGCGCTATGGCTACACCTTC. Translating it yields CASSNQRTGRYGYTF.

This chain joins TRBV7-2 and TRBJ1-2, with 7 bases matching TRBD1. J was trimmed by 5 bases and V by 2 bases; bases with no gene match: 5. CDR1 is SGHTA, CDR2 FQGNSA, per germline. This CDR3 is 14 amino acids long. The CDR3: CASSLSTGLYGYTF. CDR3 DNA sequence: TGTGCCAGCAGCTTATCGACAGGGCTTTATGGCTACACCTTC. The variable domain in full, completed from reference TRBV7-2 and TRBJ1-2, reads GAGVSQSPSNKVTEKGKDVELRCDPISGHTALYWYRQSLGQGLEFLIYFQGNSAPDKSGLPSDRFSAERTGGSVSTLTIQRTQQEDSAVYLCASSLSTGLYGYTFGSGTRLTVV.

This chain connects TRBV29-1 to TRBJ2-3, with TRBD1 matching over 7 bases. Germline CDR1 is SQVTM and CDR2 is ANQGSEA. The CDR3 contains 14 residues. The ends lost 7 bases at V and 0 bases at J; junction bases unmatched: 7. This CDR3 reads CSDRTGSSTDTQYF. In DNA, the CDR3 is TGCAGCGACCGGACAGGATCTAGCACAGATACGCAGTATTTT.

The rearrangement uses TRBV6-2 or TRBV6-3 and TRBJ2-3, with 9 bases identical to TRBD2. The junction had 17 bases not matched to a gene; V was cut back by 2 bases and J by 2 bases. CDR3 length equals 20 residues. The germline gives CDR1 MNHEY, CDR2 SVGEGT. The CDR3 DNA follows: TGTGCCAGCAGTTACCCCACAAGCGGGGGGTTATCCCGTATCACAGATACGCAGTATTTT. Translation gives CASSYPTSGGLSRITDTQYF.

The chain uses TRBV7-8 and TRBJ2-7; 11 bases are shared with TRBD1. The CDR3 runs 17 residues. Per the germline V gene, CDR1 is SGHVS and CDR2 is FQNEAQ. The V segment lost 5 bases and the J segment 0 bases; nucleotides outside the gene matches: 9. Here the CDR3 reads CASSRNRDRGSSYEQYF. The CDR3 DNA follows: TGTGCCAGCAGCCGGAATAGGGACAGGGGGTCCTCCTACGAGCAGTACTTC.

This clone has just one count. The rearrangement uses TRBV7-2 and TRBJ2-1, with 10 positions matching TRBD2. This CDR3 has 14 amino acids. The ends lost 5 bases at V and 6 bases at J; junction bases unmatched: 4. Germline V gene sequence: CDR1 SGHTA, CDR2 FQGNSA. The CDR3 here is CASSPRTSGNEQFF. CDR3 DNA: TGTGCCAGCAGCCCGCGGACTAGCGGCAATGAGCAGTTCTTC.

V gene TRBV5-4 combines with J gene TRBJ2-5, with D possibly TRBD2 on 5 matching bases. Germline-derived CDR1 and CDR2 are SGHNT and YYREEE (reference sequence). This CDR3 is built from 10 residues. V dropped 10 bases and J dropped 7 bases, with 11 bases sitting between them. For the CDR3, the DNA is TGTGCCGGAGGCGAGGGGACCCAGTACTTC. This codes for CAGGEGTQYF.

The chain has TRBV15 and TRBJ2-1; 10 bases line up with TRBD1. CDR3 size: 15 residues. Looked up from germline, CDR1 is LNHNV and CDR2 is YYDKDF (reference sequence). The V and J ends lost 6 bases and 12 bases, in that order; junction bases with no gene match: 14. CDR3 in amino acids: CATRGGTGVVRAQFF. CDR3 DNA: TGTGCCACCAGGGGGGGGACAGGGGTTGTTCGAGCGCAGTTCTTC.

The CDR3 here is CASSLRLAGMVGELFF. CDR3 DNA sequence: TGTGCCAGCAGCTTAAGACTAGCGGGAATGGTCGGGGAGCTGTTTTTT. The chain combines TRBV7-2 with TRBJ2-2; TRBD2 matches at 11 bases. Per the germline V gene, CDR1 is SGHTA and CDR2 is FQGNSA. Trimming at V came to 2 bases and at J to 7 bases, leaving 6 bases not matched to a gene. This CDR3 has 16 amino acids.

The chain combines TRBV2 with TRBJ2-7; 9 nucleotides line up with TRBD1. The junction had 17 bases not matched to a gene; V was cut back by 6 bases and J by 5 bases. The CDR3 has 17 residues. In germline, CDR1 is SNHLY, CDR2 FYNNEI. CDR3 sequence reads: CASRETGGATGANEQYF. The CDR3 DNA follows: TGTGCCAGCAGGGAGACAGGGGGTGCGACGGGAGCAAACGAGCAGTACTTC.

The chain links TRBV24-1 to TRBJ2-7; 10 bases are shared with TRBD2. Germline V gene data show CDR1 as KGHDR and CDR2 as SFDVKD. This CDR3 has 15 residues. J was trimmed by 0 bases and V by 7 bases; bases with no gene match: 5. CDR3 region: CATSDGLADSYEQYF. The CDR3 bases are TGTGCCACCAGCGACGGACTAGCGGACTCCTACGAGCAGTACTTC.